This is a list of T cell receptor beta chains from one sample in a study of blood T cell repertoires in COVID-19. Data came from immunoSEQ multiplex PCR; TCRdb stores just in-frame clones and leaves some out. The sample shows more than 150,000 clones, 86% of them seen only once. Sequenced material: peripheral blood. The receptors come from an older woman with acute or convalescent COVID-19. Both conserved end residues are part of each CDR3.

j_call,v_call,cdr3_aa
TRBJ1-1,TRBV2,CASRVAGGYTEAFF
TRBJ1-2,TRBV6-1,CASSSNRGGYTF
TRBJ2-5,TRBV6-1,CASSEVQKTQYF
TRBJ2-3,TRBV9,CASSVAAGGVADTQYF
TRBJ1-2,TRBV19,CASSKSGAEPRNYGYTF
TRBJ1-2,TRBV28,CASSLMDKGYTF
TRBJ2-3,TRBV30,CAWSVTGGLADTQYF
TRBJ1-2,TRBV24-1,CATRGTGGSYGYTF
TRBJ1-1,TRBV29-1,CSVLYTEAFF
TRBJ2-7,TRBV7-3,CASSLSGGSYEQYF
TRBJ2-5,TRBV18,CASSPRQGSKETQYF
TRBJ1-5,TRBV19,CASSIVEGAVNQPQHF
TRBJ2-7,TRBV2,CASRGNDRGSREQYF
TRBJ1-2,TRBV5-6,CASSKDRGRDYGYTF
TRBJ1-2,TRBV7-2,CASSFGGSIGGYTF
TRBJ2-5,TRBV9,CASSVGAGVLQETQYF
TRBJ1-1,TRBV9,CASSPRENTEAFF
TRBJ1-4,TRBV27,CASSPWGANEKLFF
TRBJ1-6,TRBV18,CVSSLSPISGEGSPLHF
TRBJ2-2,TRBV6-5,CASAGLAGNTGELFF
TRBJ2-2,TRBV7-7,CASSLRDLGEAGNPNTGELFF
TRBJ2-5,TRBV7-6,CASSLTAVETQYF
TRBJ2-5,TRBV15,CATSRDLAVQETQYF
TRBJ2-7,TRBV7-2,CASSLYNEQYF
TRBJ2-3,TRBV7-2,CASSLADTRTDTQYF
TRBJ1-5,TRBV4-3,CASSQTENSNQPQHF
TRBJ2-5,TRBV7-9,CASSRQLETQYF
TRBJ1-2,TRBV19,CASRDGQANYGYTF
TRBJ1-2,TRBV25-1,CASSELGQGADGYTF
TRBJ1-1,TRBV19,CASSIPGRTEAFF
TRBJ2-5,TRBV7-2,CASGPLGGETQYF
TRBJ1-4,TRBV11-2,CASSSTGATNEKLFF
TRBJ1-2,TRBV5-5,CASSHEPYGYTF
TRBJ2-7,TRBV7-3,CASSLMGQGYEQYF
TRBJ2-7,TRBV28,CASSGDRDTAYEQYF
TRBJ2-7,TRBV28,CASSPGGHEQYF
TRBJ2-3,TRBV2,CASRGQMTDTQYF
TRBJ1-2,TRBV6-5,CASSTGTGHYGYTF
TRBJ1-3,TRBV18,CASSPKLTGGSSGNTIYF
TRBJ2-1,TRBV28,CASSSGLAVVF
TRBJ2-1,TRBV2,CASSERSGGRHEQFF
TRBJ1-1,TRBV7-2,CASSLVEGAGTEAFF
TRBJ1-2,TRBV4-1,CASSQYAQGRKGYTF
TRBJ2-1,TRBV7-2,CASSLRQGGYNEQFF
TRBJ2-5,TRBV4-1,CASSQDRGSQYQETQYF
TRBJ2-5,TRBV19,CASRGTVNQETQYF
TRBJ1-1,TRBV6-5,CASSPPWNTEAFF
TRBJ2-1,TRBV29-1,CSVRRFDEQFF
TRBJ2-7,TRBV4-1,CASSHNPGLAGQYEQYF
TRBJ1-2,TRBV5-4,CASSFGGENYGYTF
TRBJ2-2,TRBV4-1,CASSQDPTNTGELFF
TRBJ2-1,TRBV4-1,CASSQDWTSGGAKQFF